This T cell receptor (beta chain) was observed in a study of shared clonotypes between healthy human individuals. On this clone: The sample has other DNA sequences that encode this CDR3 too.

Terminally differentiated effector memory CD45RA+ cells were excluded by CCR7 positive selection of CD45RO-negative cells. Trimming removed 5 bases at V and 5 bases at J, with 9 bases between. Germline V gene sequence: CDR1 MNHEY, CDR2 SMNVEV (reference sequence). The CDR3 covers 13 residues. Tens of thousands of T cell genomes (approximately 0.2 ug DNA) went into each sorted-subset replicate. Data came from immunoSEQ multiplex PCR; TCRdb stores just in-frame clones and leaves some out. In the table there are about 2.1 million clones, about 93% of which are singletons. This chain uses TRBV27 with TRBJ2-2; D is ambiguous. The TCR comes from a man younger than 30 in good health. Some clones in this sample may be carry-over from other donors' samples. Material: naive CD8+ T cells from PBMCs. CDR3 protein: CASSPRDTGELFF. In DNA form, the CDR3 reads TGTGCCAGCAGTCCTCGCGATACCGGGGAGCTGTTTTTT.